This T cell receptor beta chain is drawn from a study of blood T cell repertoires in COVID-19. As for the study in general: Samples taken during acute and convalescent COVID-19 were collected in the United States, Italy and Spain. Sample material is recorded as cDNA or gDNA derived from T cells, B-cell-depleted T cells, or PBMCs.

Trimming pared 0 bases from V and 4 bases from J, leaving 18 bases between. Looked up from germline, CDR1 is LNHNV and CDR2 is YYDKDF (reference sequence). The CDR3 sequence is 17 residues long. Measured with immunoSEQ multiplex PCR; TCRdb has only the in-frame clones, and not every one. The sample lists 200,000 to 250,000 clones, approximately 87% occurring once. This clone appeared a few times. This TCR derives from a woman between 45 and 60 years old with acute or convalescent COVID-19. This chain joins TRBV15 and TRBJ1-1, with a tentative D call TRBD1 (5 bases). Sequencing was carried out using peripheral blood. This chain's CDR3 is CATSRERPGSDGTEAFF. The CDR3 bases are TGTGCCACCAGCAGAGAACGGCCAGGGTCGGATGGCACTGAAGCTTTCTTT.